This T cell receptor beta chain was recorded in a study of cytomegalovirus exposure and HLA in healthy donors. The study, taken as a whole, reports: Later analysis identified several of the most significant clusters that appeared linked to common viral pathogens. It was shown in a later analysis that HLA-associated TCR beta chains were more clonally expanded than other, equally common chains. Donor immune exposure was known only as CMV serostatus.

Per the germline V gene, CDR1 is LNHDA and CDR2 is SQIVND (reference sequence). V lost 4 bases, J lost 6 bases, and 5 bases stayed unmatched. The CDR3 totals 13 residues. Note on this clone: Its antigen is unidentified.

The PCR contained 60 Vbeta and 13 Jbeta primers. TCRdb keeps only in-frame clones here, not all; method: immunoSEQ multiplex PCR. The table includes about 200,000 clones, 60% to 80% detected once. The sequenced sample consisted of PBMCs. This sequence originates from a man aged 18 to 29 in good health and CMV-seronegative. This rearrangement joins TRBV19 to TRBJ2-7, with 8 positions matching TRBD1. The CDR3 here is CASSKQGVGEQYF. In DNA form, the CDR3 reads TGTGCCAGTAGTAAACAGGGGGTCGGCGAGCAGTACTTC.